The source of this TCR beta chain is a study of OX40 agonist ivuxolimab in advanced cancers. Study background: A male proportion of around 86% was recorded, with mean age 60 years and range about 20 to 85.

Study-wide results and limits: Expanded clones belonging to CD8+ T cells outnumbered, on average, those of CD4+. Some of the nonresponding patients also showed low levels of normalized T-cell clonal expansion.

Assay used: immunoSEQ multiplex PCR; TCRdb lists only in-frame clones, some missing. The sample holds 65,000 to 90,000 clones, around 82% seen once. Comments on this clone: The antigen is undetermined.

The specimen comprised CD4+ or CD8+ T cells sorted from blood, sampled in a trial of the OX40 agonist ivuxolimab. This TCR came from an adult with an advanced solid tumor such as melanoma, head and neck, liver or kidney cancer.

The CDR3 loop reads CAIRDSTDTQYF. CDR3 coding DNA: TGTGCCATCAGGGACAGTACAGATACGCAGTATTTT. The chain combines TRBV10-3 with TRBJ2-3; the D gene is possibly TRBD1 (6 bases). Germline values: CDR1 ENHRY, CDR2 SYGVKD. There are 12 residues in the CDR3. V was trimmed by 6 bases and J by 3 bases, leaving 7 bases between them.